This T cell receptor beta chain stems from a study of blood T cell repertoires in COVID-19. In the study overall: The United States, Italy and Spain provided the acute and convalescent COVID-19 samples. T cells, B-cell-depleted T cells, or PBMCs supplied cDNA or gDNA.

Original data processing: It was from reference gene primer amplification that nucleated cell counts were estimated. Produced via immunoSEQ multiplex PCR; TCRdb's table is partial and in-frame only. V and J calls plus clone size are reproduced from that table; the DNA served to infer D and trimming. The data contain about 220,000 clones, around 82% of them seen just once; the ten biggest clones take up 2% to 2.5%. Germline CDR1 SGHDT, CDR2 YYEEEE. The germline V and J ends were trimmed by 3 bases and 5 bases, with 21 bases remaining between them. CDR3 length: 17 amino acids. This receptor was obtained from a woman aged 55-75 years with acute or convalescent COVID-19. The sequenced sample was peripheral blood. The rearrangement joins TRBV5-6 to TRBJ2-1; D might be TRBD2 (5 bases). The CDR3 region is CASSSMEAGELNNEQFF. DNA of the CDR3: TGTGCCAGCAGCTCGATGGAGGCAGGTGAACTAAACAATGAGCAGTTCTTC.